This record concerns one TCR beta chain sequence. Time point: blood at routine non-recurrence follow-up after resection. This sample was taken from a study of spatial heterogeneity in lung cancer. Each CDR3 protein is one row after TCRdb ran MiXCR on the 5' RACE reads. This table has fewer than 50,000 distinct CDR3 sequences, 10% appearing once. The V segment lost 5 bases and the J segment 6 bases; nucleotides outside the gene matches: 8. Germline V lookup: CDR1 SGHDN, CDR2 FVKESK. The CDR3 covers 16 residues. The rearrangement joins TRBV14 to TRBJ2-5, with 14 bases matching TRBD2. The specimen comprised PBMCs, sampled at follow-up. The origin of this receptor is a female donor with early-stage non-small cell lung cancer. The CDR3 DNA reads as TGTGCCAGCAGCTACTCCGGGACTAGCGGGGGACAGACCCAGTACTTC. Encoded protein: CASSYSGTSGGQTQYF.